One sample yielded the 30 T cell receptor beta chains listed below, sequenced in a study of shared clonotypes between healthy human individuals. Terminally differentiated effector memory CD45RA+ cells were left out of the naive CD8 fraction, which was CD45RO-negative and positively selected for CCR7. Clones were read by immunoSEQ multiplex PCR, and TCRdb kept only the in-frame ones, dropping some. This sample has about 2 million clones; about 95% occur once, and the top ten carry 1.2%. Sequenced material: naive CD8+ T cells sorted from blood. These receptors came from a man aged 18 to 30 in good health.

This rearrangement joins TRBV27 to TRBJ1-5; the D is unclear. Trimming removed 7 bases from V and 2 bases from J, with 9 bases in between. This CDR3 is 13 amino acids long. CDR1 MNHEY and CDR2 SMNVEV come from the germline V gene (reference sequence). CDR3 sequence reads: CASTPRGNQPQHF. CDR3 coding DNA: TGTGCCAGCACTCCTAGAGGCAATCAGCCCCAGCATTTT.

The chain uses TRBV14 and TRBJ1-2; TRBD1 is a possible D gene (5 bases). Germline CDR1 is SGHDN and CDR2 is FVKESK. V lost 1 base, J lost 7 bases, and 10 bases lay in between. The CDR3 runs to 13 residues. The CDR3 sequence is CASSQAGSSGYTF. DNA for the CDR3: TGTGCCAGCAGCCAAGCAGGGTCGAGTGGCTACACCTTC.

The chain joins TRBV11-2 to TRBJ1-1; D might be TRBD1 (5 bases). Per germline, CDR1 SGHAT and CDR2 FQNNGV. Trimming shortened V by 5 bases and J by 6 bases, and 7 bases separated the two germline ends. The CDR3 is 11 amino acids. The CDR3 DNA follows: TGTGCCAGCAGCCGGGGCTCTGAAGCTTTCTTT. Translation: CASSRGSEAFF.

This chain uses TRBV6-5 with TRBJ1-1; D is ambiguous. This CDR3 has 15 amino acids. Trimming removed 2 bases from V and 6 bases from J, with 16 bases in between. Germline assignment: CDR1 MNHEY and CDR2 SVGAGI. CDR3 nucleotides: TGTGCCAGCAGTTACGGAAAGGCCCCGGGTGCTGAAGCTTTCTTT. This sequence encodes CASSYGKAPGAEAFF.

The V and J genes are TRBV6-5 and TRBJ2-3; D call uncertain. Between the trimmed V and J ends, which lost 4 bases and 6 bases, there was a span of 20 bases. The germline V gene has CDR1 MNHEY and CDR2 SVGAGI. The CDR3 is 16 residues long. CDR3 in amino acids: CASSSQRELGTDTQYF. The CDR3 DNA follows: TGTGCCAGCAGTTCCCAGAGAGAGCTGGGAACGGATACGCAGTATTTT.

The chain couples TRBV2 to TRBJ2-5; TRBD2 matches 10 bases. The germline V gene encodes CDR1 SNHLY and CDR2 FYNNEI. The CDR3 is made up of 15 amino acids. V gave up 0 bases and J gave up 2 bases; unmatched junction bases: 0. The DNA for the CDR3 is TGTGCCAGCAGTGAAGCGGGACTAGCGCAAGAGACCCAGTACTTC. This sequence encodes CASSEAGLAQETQYF. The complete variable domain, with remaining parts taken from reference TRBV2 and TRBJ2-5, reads EPEVTQTPSHQVTQMGQEVILRCVPISNHLYFYWYRQILGQKVEFLVSFYNNEISEKSEIFDDQFSVERPDGSNFTLKIRSTKLEDSAMYFCASSEAGLAQETQYFGPGTRLLVL.

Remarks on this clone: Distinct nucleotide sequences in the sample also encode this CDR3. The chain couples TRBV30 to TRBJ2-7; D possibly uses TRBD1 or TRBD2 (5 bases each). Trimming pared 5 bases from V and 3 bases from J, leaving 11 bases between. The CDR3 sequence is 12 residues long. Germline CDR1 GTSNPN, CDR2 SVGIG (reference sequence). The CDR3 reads CAWSPGGYEQYF. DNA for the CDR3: TGTGCCTGGTCCCCTGGGGGCTACGAGCAGTACTTC.

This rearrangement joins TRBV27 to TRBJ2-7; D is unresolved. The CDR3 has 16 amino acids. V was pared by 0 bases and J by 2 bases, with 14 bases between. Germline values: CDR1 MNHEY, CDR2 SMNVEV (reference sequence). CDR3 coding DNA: TGTGCCAGCAGTTTATCGACCGGGCAGCTTACCTACGAGCAGTACTTC. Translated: CASSLSTGQLTYEQYF.

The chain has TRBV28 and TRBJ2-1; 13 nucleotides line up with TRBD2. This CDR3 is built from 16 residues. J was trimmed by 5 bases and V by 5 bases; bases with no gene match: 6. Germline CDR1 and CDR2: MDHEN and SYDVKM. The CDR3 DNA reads TGTGCCAGCAGTCACACACTAGCGGGGGGGGACAATGAGCAGTTCTTC. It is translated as CASSHTLAGGDNEQFF.

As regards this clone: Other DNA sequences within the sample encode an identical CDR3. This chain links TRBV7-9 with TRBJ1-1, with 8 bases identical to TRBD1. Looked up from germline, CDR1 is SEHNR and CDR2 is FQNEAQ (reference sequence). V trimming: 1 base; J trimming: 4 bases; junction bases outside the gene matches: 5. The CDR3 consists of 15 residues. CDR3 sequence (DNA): TGTGCCAGCAGCTTAGTTGGACAGGGAGGCACTGAAGCTTTCTTT. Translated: CASSLVGQGGTEAFF.

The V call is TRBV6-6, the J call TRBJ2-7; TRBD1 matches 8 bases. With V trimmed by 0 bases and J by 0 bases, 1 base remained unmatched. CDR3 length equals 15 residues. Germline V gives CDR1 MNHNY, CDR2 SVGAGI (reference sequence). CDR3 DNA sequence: TGTGCCAGCAGTTACTCGACAGGGGTCTCCTACGAGCAGTACTTC. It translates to CASSYSTGVSYEQYF.

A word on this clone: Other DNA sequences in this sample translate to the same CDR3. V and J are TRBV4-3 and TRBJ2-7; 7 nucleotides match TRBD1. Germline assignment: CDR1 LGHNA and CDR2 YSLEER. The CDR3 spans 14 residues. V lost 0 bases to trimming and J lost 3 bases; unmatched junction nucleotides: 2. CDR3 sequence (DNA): TGCGCCAGCAGCCAAGACAGGGGGTACTACGAGCAGTACTTC. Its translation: CASSQDRGYYEQYF.

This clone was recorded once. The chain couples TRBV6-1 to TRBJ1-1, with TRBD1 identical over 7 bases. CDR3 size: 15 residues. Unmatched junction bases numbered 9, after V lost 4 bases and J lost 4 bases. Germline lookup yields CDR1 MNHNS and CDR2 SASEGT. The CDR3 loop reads CASSALEGAFTEAFF. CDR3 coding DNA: TGTGCCAGCAGTGCGTTGGAGGGGGCTTTCACTGAAGCTTTCTTT.

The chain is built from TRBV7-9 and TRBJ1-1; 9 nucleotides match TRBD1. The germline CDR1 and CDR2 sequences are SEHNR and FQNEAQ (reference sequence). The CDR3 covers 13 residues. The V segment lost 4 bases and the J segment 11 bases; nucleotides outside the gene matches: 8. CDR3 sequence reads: CASSWTGAEDAFF. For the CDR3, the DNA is TGTGCCAGCAGCTGGACAGGGGCTGAGGATGCTTTCTTT.

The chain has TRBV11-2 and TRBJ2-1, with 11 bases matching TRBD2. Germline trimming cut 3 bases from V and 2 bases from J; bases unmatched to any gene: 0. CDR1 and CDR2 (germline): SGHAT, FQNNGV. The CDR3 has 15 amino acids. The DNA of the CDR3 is TGTGCCAGCAGCTTGGGACTAGCGGCCTACAATGAGCAGTTCTTC. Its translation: CASSLGLAAYNEQFF. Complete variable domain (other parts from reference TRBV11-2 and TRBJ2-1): EAGVAQSPRYKIIEKRQSVAFWCNPISGHATLYWYQQILGQGPKLLIQFQNNGVVDDSQLPKDRFSAERLKGVDSTLKIQPAKLEDSAVYLCASSLGLAAYNEQFFGPGTRLTVL.

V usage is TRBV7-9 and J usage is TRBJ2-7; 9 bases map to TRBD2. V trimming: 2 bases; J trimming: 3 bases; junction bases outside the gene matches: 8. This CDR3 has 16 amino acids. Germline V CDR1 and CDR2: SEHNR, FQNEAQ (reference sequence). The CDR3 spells CASSLWLAGPHYEQYF. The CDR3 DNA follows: TGTGCCAGCAGCTTATGGCTAGCGGGGCCCCACTACGAGCAGTACTTC.

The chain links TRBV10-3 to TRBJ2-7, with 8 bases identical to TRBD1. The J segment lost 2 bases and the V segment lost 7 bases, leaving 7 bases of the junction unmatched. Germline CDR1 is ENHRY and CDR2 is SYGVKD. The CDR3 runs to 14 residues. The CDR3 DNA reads TGTGCCATCACCTCCGGGACAGGACCCTACGAGCAGTACTTC. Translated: CAITSGTGPYEQYF.

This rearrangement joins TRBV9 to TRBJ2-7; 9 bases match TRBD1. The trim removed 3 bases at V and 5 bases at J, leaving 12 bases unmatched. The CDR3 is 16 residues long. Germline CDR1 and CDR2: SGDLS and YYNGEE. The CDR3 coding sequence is TGTGCCAGCAGCGCCTCTCTGGGGACAGGGCTGGACGAGCAGTACTTC. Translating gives CASSASLGTGLDEQYF.

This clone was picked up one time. The CDR3 region is CASSERQGDLMNTEAFF. In nucleotides, the CDR3 is TGTGCCAGCAGTGAGAGGCAGGGAGACCTAATGAACACTGAAGCTTTCTTT. The chain couples TRBV6-1 to TRBJ1-1; D possibly corresponds to TRBD1 (5 bases). The V gene lost 3 bases and the J gene lost 0 bases, with 17 bases spanning the gap. Germline loops: CDR1 MNHNS, CDR2 SASEGT. The CDR3 consists of 17 residues.

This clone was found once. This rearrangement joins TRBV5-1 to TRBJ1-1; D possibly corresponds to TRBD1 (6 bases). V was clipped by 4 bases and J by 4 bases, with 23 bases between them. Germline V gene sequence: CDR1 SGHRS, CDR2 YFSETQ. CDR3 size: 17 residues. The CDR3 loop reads CASSPSRGGAPGTEAFF. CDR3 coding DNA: TGCGCCAGCAGCCCTAGTAGGGGGGGCGCCCCAGGCACTGAAGCTTTCTTT.

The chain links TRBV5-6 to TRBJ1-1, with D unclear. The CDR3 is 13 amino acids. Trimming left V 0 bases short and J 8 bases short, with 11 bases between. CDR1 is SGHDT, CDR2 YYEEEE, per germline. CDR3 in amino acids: CASSLAEAAEAFF. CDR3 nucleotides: TGTGCCAGCAGCTTGGCCGAGGCGGCCGAAGCTTTCTTT.

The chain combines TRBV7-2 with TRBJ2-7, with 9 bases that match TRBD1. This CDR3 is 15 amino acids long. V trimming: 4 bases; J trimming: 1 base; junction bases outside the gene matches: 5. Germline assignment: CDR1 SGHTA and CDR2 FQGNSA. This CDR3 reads CASSWGQGLSYEQYF. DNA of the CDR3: TGTGCCAGCAGCTGGGGACAGGGTCTTTCCTACGAGCAGTACTTC. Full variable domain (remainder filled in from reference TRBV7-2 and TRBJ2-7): GAGVSQSPSNKVTEKGKDVELRCDPISGHTALYWYRQSLGQGLEFLIYFQGNSAPDKSGLPSDRFSAERTGGSVSTLTIQRTQQEDSAVYLCASSWGQGLSYEQYFGPGTRLTVT.

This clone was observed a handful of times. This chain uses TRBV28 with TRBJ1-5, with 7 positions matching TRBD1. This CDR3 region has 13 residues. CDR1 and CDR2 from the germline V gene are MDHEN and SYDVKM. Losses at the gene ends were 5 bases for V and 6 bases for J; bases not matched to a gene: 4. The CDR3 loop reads CASSLQGSQPQHF. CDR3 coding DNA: TGTGCCAGCAGTCTACAGGGGAGTCAGCCCCAGCATTTT.

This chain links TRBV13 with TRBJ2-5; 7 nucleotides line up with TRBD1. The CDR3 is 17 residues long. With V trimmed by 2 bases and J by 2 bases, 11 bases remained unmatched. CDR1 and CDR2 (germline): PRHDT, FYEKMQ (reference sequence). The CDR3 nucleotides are TGTGCCAGCAGCTTAAGCCGACGGGACAGCTATCAAGAGACCCAGTACTTC. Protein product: CASSLSRRDSYQETQYF. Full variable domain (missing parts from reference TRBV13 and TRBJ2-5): AAGVIQSPRHLIKEKRETATLKCYPIPRHDTVYWYQQGPGQDPQFLISFYEKMQSDKGSIPDRFSAQQFSDYHSELNMSSLELGDSALYFCASSLSRRDSYQETQYFGPGTRLLVL.

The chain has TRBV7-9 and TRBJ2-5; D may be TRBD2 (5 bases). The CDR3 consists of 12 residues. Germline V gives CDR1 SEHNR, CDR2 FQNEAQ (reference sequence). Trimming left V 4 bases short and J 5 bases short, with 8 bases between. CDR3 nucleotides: TGTGCCAGCAGCTCTGAGCGGGAGACCCAGTACTTC. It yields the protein CASSSERETQYF.

CDR3: CASSLNPGMAQYF. Here the CDR3 DNA reads TGTGCCAGCAGTTTAAATCCCGGGATGGCGCAGTATTTT. The V and J genes are TRBV28 and TRBJ2-3; D might be TRBD2 (5 bases). V was cut by 2 bases and J by 10 bases, with 13 bases left in between. The CDR3 loop spans 13 amino acids. The germline V gene has CDR1 MDHEN and CDR2 SYDVKM.

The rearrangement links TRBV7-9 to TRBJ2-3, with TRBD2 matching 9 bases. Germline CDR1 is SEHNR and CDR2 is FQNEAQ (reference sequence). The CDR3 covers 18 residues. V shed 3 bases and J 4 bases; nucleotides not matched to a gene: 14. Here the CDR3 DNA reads TGTGCCAGCAGCTTCCCGACTAGCGGAGGGGGGGCAGCAGATACGCAGTATTTT. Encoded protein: CASSFPTSGGGAADTQYF. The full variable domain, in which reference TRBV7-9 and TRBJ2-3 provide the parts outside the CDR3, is DTGVSQNPRHKITKRGQNVTFRCDPISEHNRLYWYRQTLGQGPEFLTYFQNEAQLEKSRLLSDRFSAERPKGSFSTLEIQRTEQGDSAMYLCASSFPTSGGGAADTQYFGPGTRLTVL.

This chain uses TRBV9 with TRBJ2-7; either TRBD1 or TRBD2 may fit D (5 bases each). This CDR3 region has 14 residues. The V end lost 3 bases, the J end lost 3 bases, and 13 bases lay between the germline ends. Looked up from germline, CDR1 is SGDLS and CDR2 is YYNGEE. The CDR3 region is CASSAGGHGYEQYF. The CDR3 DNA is TGTGCCAGCAGCGCAGGAGGACACGGCTACGAGCAGTACTTC.

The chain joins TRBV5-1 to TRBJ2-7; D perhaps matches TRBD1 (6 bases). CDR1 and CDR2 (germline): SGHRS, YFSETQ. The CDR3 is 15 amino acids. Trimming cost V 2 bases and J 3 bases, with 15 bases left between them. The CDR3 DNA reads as TGCGCCAGCAGCTTTAGTCCAGGGGATGGCTACGAGCAGTACTTC. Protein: CASSFSPGDGYEQYF.

The CDR3 bases are TGCGCCAGCACTAAGCAGAATGAGCAGTTCTTC. It codes for CASTKQNEQFF. The chain recombines TRBV10-2 with TRBJ2-1; D remains ambiguous. The germline gives CDR1 WSHSY, CDR2 SAAADI. The V end was cut by 7 bases, the J end by 7 bases, with 8 bases between. There are 11 residues in the CDR3.